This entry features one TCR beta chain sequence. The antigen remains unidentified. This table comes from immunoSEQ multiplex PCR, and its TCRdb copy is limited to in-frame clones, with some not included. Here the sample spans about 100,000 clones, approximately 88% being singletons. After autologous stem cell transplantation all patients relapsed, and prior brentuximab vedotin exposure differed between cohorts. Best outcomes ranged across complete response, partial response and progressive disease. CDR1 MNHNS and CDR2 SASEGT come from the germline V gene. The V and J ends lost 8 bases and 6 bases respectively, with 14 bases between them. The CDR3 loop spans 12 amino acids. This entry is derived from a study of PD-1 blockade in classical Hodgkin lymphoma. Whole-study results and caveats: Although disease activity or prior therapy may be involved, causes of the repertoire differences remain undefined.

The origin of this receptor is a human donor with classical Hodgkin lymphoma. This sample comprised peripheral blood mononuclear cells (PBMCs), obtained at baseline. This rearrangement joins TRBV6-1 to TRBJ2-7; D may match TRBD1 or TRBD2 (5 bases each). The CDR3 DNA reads TGTGCCAGCGGCAGGGAGCTTCTCGAGCAGTACTTC. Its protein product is CASGRELLEQYF.